This is a list of T cell receptor beta chains from one sample in a study of Ad26.COV2.S vaccination and SARS-CoV-2 variants. Method: immunoSEQ multiplex PCR; TCRdb's copy keeps in-frame clones and lacks some. The sample lists nearly 400,000 clones, around 89% occurring once. Material: peripheral blood, obtained in a trial of Ad26.COV2.S vaccine versus placebo. These receptors were obtained from a person between 18 and 65 years old who received the Ad26.COV2.S COVID-19 vaccine or a placebo. CDR3s include the opening cysteine and the closing phenylalanine or tryptophan. A D gene is named only where the DNA matches it firmly. A clone size is listed for some rows: how often the clone was seen (once, few, many), or a class if it is expanded.

abundance: .; d_gene: .; j_gene: TRBJ2-3; v_gene: TRBV4-3; CDR3aa: CASSRSTTDTQYF; CDR3nt: TGCGCCAGCAGCCGATCGACTACAGATACGCAGTATTTT
abundance: .; d_gene: .; j_gene: TRBJ2-1; v_gene: TRBV28; CDR3aa: CASRNGQRPYNEQFF; CDR3nt: TGTGCCAGCAGAAACGGACAGCGCCCCTACAATGAGCAGTTCTTC
abundance: .; d_gene: .; j_gene: TRBJ1-3; v_gene: TRBV6-5; CDR3aa: CASKQGPSGNTIYF; CDR3nt: TGTGCCAGCAAACAGGGCCCCTCTGGAAACACCATATATTTT
abundance: .; d_gene: .; j_gene: TRBJ2-1; v_gene: TRBV7-9; CDR3aa: CASSERSGRYNEQFF; CDR3nt: TGTGCCAGCAGCGAGAGGAGTGGACGGTACAATGAGCAGTTCTTC
abundance: .; d_gene: .; j_gene: TRBJ2-3; v_gene: TRBV2; CDR3aa: CASSVSGLNTDTQYF; CDR3nt: TGTGCCAGCAGTGTTTCGGGACTCAACACAGATACGCAGTATTTT
abundance: .; d_gene: .; j_gene: TRBJ2-5; v_gene: TRBV6-5; CDR3aa: CASRDTAGTWETQYF; CDR3nt: TGTGCCAGCAGGGACACCGCCGGGACATGGGAGACCCAGTACTTC
abundance: .; d_gene: .; j_gene: TRBJ1-2; v_gene: TRBV5-4; CDR3aa: CASSLGLRGNYGYTF; CDR3nt: TGTGCCAGCAGCTTGGGTTTGAGGGGAAACTATGGCTACACCTTC
abundance: .; d_gene: .; j_gene: TRBJ1-4; v_gene: TRBV11-2; CDR3aa: CASSLARGGEKLFF; CDR3nt: TGTGCCAGCAGCTTAGCCAGGGGAGGAGAAAAACTGTTTTTT
abundance: .; d_gene: TRBD1; j_gene: TRBJ2-6; v_gene: TRBV2; CDR3aa: CARTGTGKSPGANVLTF; CDR3nt: TGTGCCAGAACTGGGACAGGGAAATCTCCTGGGGCCAACGTCCTGACTTTC
abundance: .; d_gene: .; j_gene: TRBJ2-3; v_gene: TRBV18; CDR3aa: CASSPVRGVDTQYF; CDR3nt: TGTGCCAGCTCACCAGTCAGAGGGGTTGATACGCAGTATTTT
abundance: .; d_gene: .; j_gene: TRBJ1-1; v_gene: TRBV30; CDR3aa: CAWEQGGTEAFF; CDR3nt: TGTGCCTGGGAACAGGGAGGGACTGAAGCTTTCTTT
abundance: .; d_gene: .; j_gene: TRBJ1-5; v_gene: TRBV7-6; CDR3aa: CASSSPGYNQPQHF; CDR3nt: TGTGCCAGCAGCTCACCGGGCTACAATCAGCCCCAGCATTTT
abundance: .; d_gene: .; j_gene: TRBJ2-5; v_gene: TRBV2; CDR3aa: CASSEDRGKSRETQYF; CDR3nt: TGTGCCAGCAGTGAAGATCGCGGGAAATCACGAGAGACCCAGTACTTC
abundance: .; d_gene: TRBD2; j_gene: TRBJ2-3; v_gene: TRBV27; CDR3aa: CASTGLGSTDTQYF; CDR3nt: TGTGCCAGCACGGGACTAGGGAGCACAGATACGCAGTATTTT
abundance: .; d_gene: .; j_gene: TRBJ1-1; v_gene: TRBV7-9; CDR3aa: CASSPRDTLNTEAFF; CDR3nt: TGTGCCAGCAGCCCTCGGGACACCCTGAACACTGAAGCTTTCTTT
abundance: .; d_gene: .; j_gene: TRBJ2-1; v_gene: TRBV7-2; CDR3aa: CASSRGGSPYNEQFF; CDR3nt: TGTGCCAGCAGCCGGGGAGGCAGTCCCTACAATGAGCAGTTCTTC
abundance: .; d_gene: .; j_gene: TRBJ1-5; v_gene: TRBV2; CDR3aa: CASSRTIDGNQPQHF; CDR3nt: TGTGCCAGCAGCCGGACGATCGATGGCAATCAGCCCCAGCATTTT
abundance: once; d_gene: .; j_gene: TRBJ2-7; v_gene: TRBV2; CDR3aa: CASSDPGKGSYEQYF; CDR3nt: TGTGCCAGCAGTGATCCCGGGAAGGGTTCCTACGAGCAGTACTTC
abundance: .; d_gene: TRBD2; j_gene: TRBJ2-1; v_gene: TRBV6-4; CDR3aa: CASSEGLAGGNEQFF; CDR3nt: TGTGCCAGCAGTGAGGGACTAGCGGGAGGCAATGAGCAGTTCTTC
abundance: .; d_gene: TRBD1; j_gene: TRBJ1-3; v_gene: TRBV9; CDR3aa: CASSVRQGPSGNTIYF; CDR3nt: TGTGCCAGCAGCGTGCGACAGGGCCCTTCTGGAAACACCATATATTTT